Sequencing of this TCR beta chain was carried out in a study of blood T cells in healthy people across ages. In germline, CDR1 is ENHRY, CDR2 SYGVKD. This CDR3 has 13 residues. Deletions cut 7 bases from V and 2 bases from J, with 11 bases between. Through a sample-barcoded 5' primer and a J-beta primer mix, a second PCR was run for roughly 6 to 11 cycles. Any given sample supplied a minimum of 3 million CDR3-containing paired-end reads. One entry per CDR3 protein, called by TCRdb with MiXCR from the 5' RACE reads. The table shows roughly 500,000 distinct CDR3 sequences, with about 26% occurring only once. This clonotype appeared many times.

The receptor was isolated from an older woman in good health. What was sequenced was blood. The rearrangement links TRBV10-3 to TRBJ2-5, with D tentatively TRBD1 or TRBD2 (5 bases each). CDR3 in DNA: TGTGCCATCACCCCGGGGCTACAAGAGACCCAGTACTTC. Translation gives CAITPGLQETQYF.